This is a list of T cell receptor beta chains from one sample in a study of identifying expanded T cells in peripheral blood. Generated by immunoSEQ multiplex PCR, the TCRdb table keeps only in-frame clones and is missing some. The sample lists 100,000 or so clones; around nine tenths were seen once. The sample consisted of blood. The source is a person aged 18 to 75 in good health. Both conserved end residues are trimmed from each CDR3. The order of the fields is CDR3 protein, J gene, D gene, V gene. A D gene is named only where the DNA matches it firmly.

cdr3_aa: ASNKTRTGWIRTEAF
j_call: TRBJ1-1
d_call: -
v_call: TRBV21-1

cdr3_aa: ASSEGSEQY
j_call: TRBJ2-7
d_call: -
v_call: TRBV10-1

cdr3_aa: AWSGGNSGNTIY
j_call: TRBJ1-3
d_call: -
v_call: TRBV30

cdr3_aa: ASSSGQANYGYT
j_call: TRBJ1-2
d_call: TRBD1
v_call: TRBV5-1

cdr3_aa: APHSWTSGCEQY
j_call: TRBJ2-7
d_call: TRBD2
v_call: TRBV19

cdr3_aa: ASSVVHLGDTQY
j_call: TRBJ2-3
d_call: -
v_call: TRBV9

cdr3_aa: ASSFRYTSSQETQY
j_call: TRBJ2-5
d_call: -
v_call: TRBV21-1

cdr3_aa: ASSQGGAGSGTEAF
j_call: TRBJ1-1
d_call: -
v_call: TRBV4-3

cdr3_aa: ASSSDSLQPQH
j_call: TRBJ1-5
d_call: -
v_call: TRBV7-2

cdr3_aa: ASSPSRNEQY
j_call: TRBJ2-7
d_call: -
v_call: TRBV18

cdr3_aa: ASSPPIQGGEQF
j_call: TRBJ2-1
d_call: -
v_call: TRBV5-1

cdr3_aa: ASSLNNEQF
j_call: TRBJ2-1
d_call: -
v_call: TRBV28

cdr3_aa: ASSLGQGDGYT
j_call: TRBJ1-2
d_call: TRBD1
v_call: TRBV6-1

cdr3_aa: ASSYGTLGNEQF
j_call: TRBJ2-1
d_call: -
v_call: TRBV18

cdr3_aa: SVPLGAMAF
j_call: TRBJ1-1
d_call: -
v_call: TRBV20-1

cdr3_aa: ASSETGMRSGNTIY
j_call: TRBJ1-3
d_call: -
v_call: TRBV6-1

cdr3_aa: SVQGNEQF
j_call: TRBJ2-1
d_call: -
v_call: TRBV29-1

cdr3_aa: ASSPHTTGELF
j_call: TRBJ2-2
d_call: -
v_call: TRBV18

cdr3_aa: ASSFYYGVEGYT
j_call: TRBJ1-2
d_call: -
v_call: TRBV7-2

cdr3_aa: ASSPRPDRVDEQY
j_call: TRBJ2-7
d_call: TRBD1
v_call: TRBV7-6

cdr3_aa: ASSAFRQAVCEQY
j_call: TRBJ2-7
d_call: -
v_call: TRBV6-4

cdr3_aa: ASSFSGVVSTEAF
j_call: TRBJ1-1
d_call: -
v_call: TRBV27

cdr3_aa: ASRETAGTGGNRVNQPQH
j_call: TRBJ1-5
d_call: TRBD1
v_call: TRBV19

cdr3_aa: ASSLGSNRVGVGDEQF
j_call: TRBJ2-1
d_call: -
v_call: TRBV11-2

cdr3_aa: ASSTFDRVILGYT
j_call: TRBJ1-2
d_call: TRBD1
v_call: TRBV28

cdr3_aa: ASTTQGQEATYTQY
j_call: TRBJ2-3
d_call: TRBD1
v_call: TRBV6-6

cdr3_aa: SVLLPGVNEQF
j_call: TRBJ2-1
d_call: -
v_call: TRBV29-1

cdr3_aa: ASSERGTDTYNEQF
j_call: TRBJ2-1
d_call: -
v_call: TRBV6-4

cdr3_aa: ASSGSGHEQY
j_call: TRBJ2-7
d_call: -
v_call: TRBV2

cdr3_aa: ASSSGTGRTGELF
j_call: TRBJ2-2
d_call: TRBD1
v_call: TRBV2

cdr3_aa: ASSDTLERVQY
j_call: TRBJ2-3
d_call: -
v_call: TRBV25-1

cdr3_aa: ASSEWEGHPGAF
j_call: TRBJ1-1
d_call: -
v_call: TRBV2

cdr3_aa: ASSSRVLQPQH
j_call: TRBJ1-5
d_call: -
v_call: TRBV19

cdr3_aa: ASSPPGQASYEQY
j_call: TRBJ2-7
d_call: TRBD1
v_call: TRBV5-4

cdr3_aa: ASKPKGDYGYT
j_call: TRBJ1-2
d_call: -
v_call: TRBV5-6

cdr3_aa: ASSSKILQNYGYT
j_call: TRBJ1-2
d_call: -
v_call: TRBV5-8

cdr3_aa: SARDRETQY
j_call: TRBJ2-5
d_call: -
v_call: TRBV20-1

cdr3_aa: ASSQNRDRGTDTQY
j_call: TRBJ2-3
d_call: TRBD1
v_call: TRBV4-1

cdr3_aa: ASSLGPQEFYGYT
j_call: TRBJ1-2
d_call: -
v_call: TRBV28

cdr3_aa: ASSPQREGPPVSKY
j_call: TRBJ2-7
d_call: -
v_call: TRBV21-1

cdr3_aa: ASSLEVASDTQY
j_call: TRBJ2-3
d_call: -
v_call: TRBV7-9

cdr3_aa: ASSEGHYSNQPQH
j_call: TRBJ1-5
d_call: -
v_call: TRBV10-2

cdr3_aa: ASRTGGNSPLH
j_call: TRBJ1-6
d_call: TRBD1
v_call: TRBV27

cdr3_aa: ATSRANYGQGPSQF
j_call: TRBJ2-1
d_call: TRBD1
v_call: TRBV15

cdr3_aa: ASSFTENSNEKLF
j_call: TRBJ1-4
d_call: -
v_call: TRBV13

cdr3_aa: ASILGARSYNEQF
j_call: TRBJ2-1
d_call: -
v_call: TRBV27

cdr3_aa: ASSLGPRGDGDTQY
j_call: TRBJ2-3
d_call: TRBD2
v_call: TRBV5-1

cdr3_aa: ASKDRGEGGTEAF
j_call: TRBJ1-1
d_call: TRBD1
v_call: TRBV27

cdr3_aa: ASSVERETEAF
j_call: TRBJ1-1
d_call: -
v_call: TRBV6-4

cdr3_aa: ASSLRLLTDTQY
j_call: TRBJ2-3
d_call: -
v_call: TRBV5-1

cdr3_aa: ASSLDRGHEQY
j_call: TRBJ2-7
d_call: TRBD1
v_call: TRBV27